These T cell receptor beta chains were read from a single sample in a study of Tregs in tolerant kidney transplant recipients. This table comes from immunoSEQ multiplex PCR, and its TCRdb copy is limited to in-frame clones, with some not included. Among over 85,000 clones, 80% to 95% were seen once, and the ten largest hold 0.46%. Sequenced here: CD4+ T cells from blood, sampled before the transplant. The receptors here all came from a human donor who received a combined kidney and bone marrow transplant. The CDR3 runs from the conserved cysteine through the conserved F or W. Each record gives: D gene, CDR3 length, J gene, V gene, clone size, CDR3 protein, CDR3 DNA. A D gene is named only where the DNA matches it firmly. Clone size is stated in some rows and not others, as once, few, many or a class when expanded.

D gene: TRBD2; CDR3 length: 14; J gene: TRBJ2-5; V gene: TRBV6-1; clone size: NA; CDR3 protein: CASQSSGRSETQYF; CDR3 DNA: TGTGCCAGCCAGTCTAGCGGGAGGTCGGAGACCCAGTACTTC
D gene: NA; CDR3 length: 14; J gene: TRBJ2-7; V gene: TRBV11-3; clone size: NA; CDR3 protein: CASSLRTVEGEQYF; CDR3 DNA: TGTGCCAGCAGTCTCCGGACAGTTGAGGGCGAGCAGTACTTC
D gene: NA; CDR3 length: 11; J gene: TRBJ2-3; V gene: TRBV7-9; clone size: NA; CDR3 protein: CASSPRDTQYF; CDR3 DNA: TGTGCCAGCAGCCCCCGGGATACGCAGTATTTT
D gene: NA; CDR3 length: 14; J gene: TRBJ2-2; V gene: TRBV19; clone size: few; CDR3 protein: CASTQAGHTGELFF; CDR3 DNA: TGTGCCAGTACGCAGGCGGGGCACACCGGGGAGCTGTTTTTT
D gene: NA; CDR3 length: 12; J gene: TRBJ1-1; V gene: TRBV7-3; clone size: NA; CDR3 protein: CASAGLNTEAFF; CDR3 DNA: TGTGCCTCGGCGGGATTGAACACTGAAGCTTTCTTT
D gene: NA; CDR3 length: 13; J gene: TRBJ1-5; V gene: TRBV6-5; clone size: NA; CDR3 protein: CASRQAYNQPQHF; CDR3 DNA: TGTGCCAGCAGACAGGCTTACAATCAGCCCCAGCATTTT
D gene: TRBD1; CDR3 length: 15; J gene: TRBJ2-7; V gene: TRBV28; clone size: NA; CDR3 protein: CASRPTGQGLDEQYF; CDR3 DNA: TGTGCCAGCAGGCCTACCGGACAGGGCCTGGACGAGCAGTACTTC
D gene: TRBD1; CDR3 length: 14; J gene: TRBJ1-4; V gene: TRBV19; clone size: NA; CDR3 protein: CASSIRGLNEKLFF; CDR3 DNA: TGTGCCAGTAGTATAAGGGGGCTCAATGAAAAACTGTTTTTT
D gene: NA; CDR3 length: 17; J gene: TRBJ1-3; V gene: TRBV12-5; clone size: NA; CDR3 protein: CASGPGGTWDSGNTIYF; CDR3 DNA: TGTGCTAGTGGTCCCGGGGGGACCTGGGACTCTGGAAACACCATATATTTT
D gene: NA; CDR3 length: 13; J gene: TRBJ1-1; V gene: TRBV29-1; clone size: NA; CDR3 protein: CSVVQARNTEAFF; CDR3 DNA: TGCAGCGTAGTCCAGGCCCGGAACACTGAAGCTTTCTTT
D gene: NA; CDR3 length: 13; J gene: TRBJ2-1; V gene: TRBV10-2; clone size: NA; CDR3 protein: CASTASANNEQFF; CDR3 DNA: TGCGCCAGCACGGCTAGCGCTAACAATGAGCAGTTCTTC
D gene: NA; CDR3 length: 12; J gene: TRBJ1-5; V gene: TRBV27; clone size: NA; CDR3 protein: CASSFLNQPQHF; CDR3 DNA: TGTGCCAGCAGTTTCTTGAATCAGCCCCAGCATTTT
D gene: TRBD2; CDR3 length: 16; J gene: TRBJ2-1; V gene: TRBV5-1; clone size: NA; CDR3 protein: CASSLGLAVTYNEQFF; CDR3 DNA: TGCGCCAGCAGCTTGGGACTAGCGGTAACCTACAATGAGCAGTTCTTC
D gene: NA; CDR3 length: 20; J gene: TRBJ2-1; V gene: TRBV19; clone size: NA; CDR3 protein: CASTPLYQGDLLFSYNEQFF; CDR3 DNA: TGTGCCAGTACCCCGCTATACCAGGGGGACTTACTTTTTTCCTACAATGAGCAGTTCTTC
D gene: TRBD1; CDR3 length: 13; J gene: TRBJ1-2; V gene: TRBV11-3; clone size: NA; CDR3 protein: CASSPDRERGYTF; CDR3 DNA: TGTGCCAGCAGCCCGGACAGGGAGAGGGGCTACACCTTC
D gene: TRBD1; CDR3 length: 17; J gene: TRBJ2-3; V gene: TRBV2; clone size: NA; CDR3 protein: CASSVEGGQGSTDTQYF; CDR3 DNA: TGTGCCAGCAGTGTAGAGGGGGGACAGGGGAGCACAGATACGCAGTATTTT
D gene: NA; CDR3 length: 14; J gene: TRBJ1-1; V gene: TRBV27; clone size: NA; CDR3 protein: CASSQRRTFYEAFF; CDR3 DNA: TGTGCCAGCAGTCAGAGACGGACATTTTATGAAGCTTTCTTT
D gene: NA; CDR3 length: 14; J gene: TRBJ1-6; V gene: TRBV5-1; clone size: once; CDR3 protein: CASSLGGPNSPLHF; CDR3 DNA: TGCGCCAGCAGCTTGGGGGGCCCCAATTCACCCCTCCACTTT
D gene: TRBD2; CDR3 length: 14; J gene: TRBJ2-1; V gene: TRBV14; clone size: NA; CDR3 protein: CASSHGLVYNEQFF; CDR3 DNA: TGTGCCAGCAGCCACGGACTAGTATACAATGAGCAGTTCTTC
D gene: NA; CDR3 length: 15; J gene: TRBJ2-5; V gene: TRBV7-2; clone size: NA; CDR3 protein: CASSLNRGIQETQYF; CDR3 DNA: TGTGCCAGCAGCTTGAACCGGGGGATACAAGAGACCCAGTACTTC
D gene: TRBD2; CDR3 length: 16; J gene: TRBJ2-7; V gene: TRBV7-2; clone size: once; CDR3 protein: CASSLDGLAGVDEQYF; CDR3 DNA: TGTGCCAGCAGCTTAGACGGACTAGCGGGAGTCGACGAGCAGTACTTC
D gene: TRBD2; CDR3 length: 20; J gene: TRBJ2-3; V gene: TRBV15; clone size: NA; CDR3 protein: CATSREGWSWTSGDRDTQYF; CDR3 DNA: TGTGCCACCAGCAGAGAGGGATGGTCTTGGACTAGCGGGGATAGAGATACGCAGTATTTT
D gene: NA; CDR3 length: 13; J gene: TRBJ2-5; V gene: TRBV6-1; clone size: NA; CDR3 protein: CASSASGFQTQYF; CDR3 DNA: TGTGCCAGCAGTGCATCGGGATTCCAGACCCAGTACTTC
D gene: NA; CDR3 length: 14; J gene: TRBJ2-5; V gene: TRBV18; clone size: NA; CDR3 protein: CASLQRGYQETQYF; CDR3 DNA: TGTGCCAGCTTACAAAGGGGGTACCAAGAGACCCAGTACTTC